This T cell receptor (beta chain) was identified in a study of shared clonotypes between healthy human individuals. A remark on this clone: This sample includes further DNA sequences coding for the same CDR3.

Germline V gene data show CDR1 as SGHRS and CDR2 as YFSETQ. V was clipped by 4 bases and J by 4 bases, with 11 bases between them. The CDR3 spans 13 residues. TCRdb's table, derived via immunoSEQ multiplex PCR, lists solely in-frame clones and lacks some. The sample has millions of clones, around 90% seen once. V gene TRBV5-1 combines with J gene TRBJ1-1, with D perhaps TRBD1 (6 bases). Sequenced input: naive CD4+ T cells sorted from blood. Subset denoted: CD45RA+ positively selected. The sequence was obtained from a man between 18 and 29 years old in good health. CDR3 sequence: CASSGTGSTEAFF. As DNA, the CDR3 is TGCGCCAGCAGCGGCACAGGGTCCACTGAAGCTTTCTTT.